Listed here is a single T cell receptor beta chain. Its antigen is undetermined. These data come from a study of persistence of HIV-infected CD4 T cells. Sequencing used immunoSEQ version 4 in survey mode. The method was immunoSEQ multiplex PCR; TCRdb's version includes in-frame clones alone and lacks a portion of them. The sample yields approximately 25,000 clones, 74% seen once. Overlapping HIV-1 Gag 15-mer peptides at approximately 1 ug per peptide per mL were used. CD4+ T cells upregulating both CD40 ligand and CD69 were sorted as responding cells. Germline assignment: CDR1 SNHLY and CDR2 FYNNEI. This CDR3 region has 15 residues. Trimming removed 5 bases at V and 0 bases at J, with 13 bases between.

The V and J genes are TRBV2 and TRBJ1-1; D gene uncertain. This material consisted of CD4+ T cells sorted from PBMCs after approximately 19-hour stimulation, taken from a patient who received antiretroviral therapy. This TCR was sampled from an adult man with HIV who was CMV-seropositive. CDR3 nucleotides: TGTGCCAGCAGTCCTACCACTTTTATGAACACTGAAGCTTTCTTT. It translates to CASSPTTFMNTEAFF.